One T cell receptor beta chain is described in this entry. This sample was included in a study of patients and donors after allogeneic stem cell transplantation. One entry per CDR3 protein, called by TCRdb with MiXCR from the RT-PCR reads. The sample includes 900,000 to 1,000,000 distinct CDR3 sequences, about 20% of them seen just once. The germline V gene encodes CDR1 SGHDN and CDR2 FVKESK. The CDR3 length is 14 residues. V lost 3 bases and J 8 bases, leaving 16 bases between the germline ends. The chain couples TRBV14 to TRBJ1-2; TRBD1 might be the D (5 bases). The TCR was taken from a human donor who was either an allogeneic HSCT recipient or a stem cell or donor lymphocyte infusion donor (not recorded which). It is not recorded whose cells these are; they may come from a transplant donor. Sequencing was performed on blood, either unsorted or a sorted T cell fraction (not recorded which). The DNA of the CDR3 is TGTGCCAGCAGCCACCTCCAGGGCCACACGGGCTACACCTTC. Translation gives CASSHLQGHTGYTF.